These T cell receptor beta chains were read from a single sample in a study of neoadjuvant anti-PD-1 for oral cavity cancer. Libraries were prepared by immunoSEQ multiplex PCR; TCRdb keeps only in-frame clonotypes and omits some of them. The table includes about 14,000 clones, roughly 71% detected once. The specimen was PBMCs, collected before nivolumab (anti-PD-1) treatment. The source of these receptors is a person aged 40 to 85 with oral cavity squamous cell carcinoma. Each CDR3 is given with its conserved first and last residue. D genes are given only for firm matches. Size values are once, few and many counts, or a class for expanded clones, and some rows have none.

-,TRBV6-1,TRBJ2-2,-,TGTGCCAGCAGTGACGTGGGGGACACCGGGGAGCTGTTTTTT,CASSDVGDTGELFF
-,TRBV4-2,TRBJ2-1,-,TGTGCCAGCAGCCAAGTCGGCGGGTCGGCGGACTACAATGAGCAGTTCTTC,CASSQVGGSADYNEQFF
-,TRBV30,TRBJ2-2,-,TGTGCCTGGAGTAGGGATTCGAACACCGGGGAGCTGTTTTTT,CAWSRDSNTGELFF
-,TRBV6-5,TRBJ1-1,-,TGTGCCAGCTCAAAACCGACACTTCTAGAAGCTTTCTTT,CASSKPTLLEAFF
TRBD1,TRBV19,TRBJ1-2,few,TGTGCCAGTAGTATAGGGACAGGGGGCGCTTATAGCTACACCTTC,CASSIGTGGAYSYTF
-,TRBV5-4,TRBJ1-2,-,TGTGCCAGCAGCTTGGTTGCAGGTTGGGGCTCGGGCTACACCTTC,CASSLVAGWGSGYTF
TRBD1,TRBV11-3,TRBJ2-3,-,TGTGCCAGCAGCTTACGGGACAGGGGAAATACTAGCACAGATACGCAGTATTTT,CASSLRDRGNTSTDTQYF
TRBD1,TRBV5-1,TRBJ2-2,-,TGCGCCAGCAGCATACCGACAGGGGACACCGGGGAGCTGTTTTTT,CASSIPTGDTGELFF
-,TRBV6-6,TRBJ1-1,once,TGTGCCAGCAGTTACTCGATACAGGGCGACACTGAAGCTTTCTTT,CASSYSIQGDTEAFF
TRBD1,TRBV19,TRBJ1-2,-,TGTGCCAGTAGTATAGATCGGATGACAGGGCACTACTATGGCTACACCTTC,CASSIDRMTGHYYGYTF
-,TRBV6-5,TRBJ2-1,-,TGTGCCAGCAGTTACTCGGGGTTAGGTTCCTATGAGCAGTTCTTC,CASSYSGLGSYEQFF
TRBD1,TRBV6-5,TRBJ1-2,once,TGTGCCAGCAGTTCCGGGACAGGGTTATTCCCCTATGGCTACACCTTC,CASSSGTGLFPYGYTF
-,TRBV5-1,TRBJ2-3,-,TGCGCCAGCAGCTTGTCTCAGGGGTTCGATACGCAGTATTTT,CASSLSQGFDTQYF
-,TRBV27,TRBJ1-1,-,TGTGCCAGCAGTCTGACAGCGAGGTGGGGCACTGAAGCTTTCTTT,CASSLTARWGTEAFF